A single sample is the source of the 27 T cell receptor beta chains below, sequenced in a study of cytomegalovirus exposure and HLA in healthy donors (dated by TCRdb to about 2017). Library method: the immunoSEQ multiplex PCR assay. The multiplex PCR relied on a mix of 60 forward primers for TCR Vbeta segments and 13 reverse primers for TCR Jbeta segments. The immuneACCESS repertoire file appears here via TCRdb, limited to in-frame rearrangements. These files lack a portion of the clones; in checked studies, under half of the deficit traces to unresolved V genes, and the cause of the others is not known. The sample data list 150,000 or so clones, and 75% to 80% of these were observed just once. Of the sample, over 13% falls within the top ten clones. The specimen was PBMCs. Receptors were obtained from a man aged 50-59 years in good health and CMV-seropositive.

The chain uses TRBV4-2 and TRBJ2-7, with 13 bases that match TRBD2. Germline lookup yields CDR1 LGHNA and CDR2 YNFKEQ. Trimming at V came to 4 bases and at J to 5 bases, leaving 2 bases not matched to a gene. This CDR3 is 14 amino acids long. The CDR3 DNA sequence: TGTGCCAGCAGCCCCGGACTAGCGGGGGACGAGCAGTACTTC. Translated: CASSPGLAGDEQYF.

This chain joins TRBV11-2 and TRBJ1-2; 9 bases agree with TRBD1. This CDR3 spans 13 amino acids. J lost 7 bases, V lost 4 bases, and 4 bases had no gene match. Germline-derived CDR1 and CDR2 are SGHAT and FQNNGV. The CDR3 nucleotides are TGTGCCAGCAGCTCCGGGACAGGGCCTGGCTACACCTTC. Its protein is CASSSGTGPGYTF.

This clone was picked up a small number of times. V gene TRBV7-9 combines with J gene TRBJ2-7; D not resolved. From germline, CDR1 is SEHNR and CDR2 FQNEAQ (reference sequence). This CDR3 contains 11 residues. The CDR3 region is CSSSLGASKYV. DNA for the CDR3: TGTTCCAGCAGCTTAGGAGCATCAAAGTACGTC.

In the case of this clone: Additional DNA sequences in this sample encode the identical CDR3. The chain employs TRBV18 and TRBJ1-1, with TRBD1 matching over 10 bases. Germline V lookup: CDR1 KGHSH, CDR2 LQKENI. V shed 3 bases, J shed 5 bases, and the junction held 0 bases outside the gene matches. This CDR3 spans 13 amino acids. The CDR3, as DNA: TGTGCCAGCTCACCGGACAGGGGGACTGAAGCTTTCTTT. This encodes CASSPDRGTEAFF.

In this sample, this clone turned up a few times. This chain joins TRBV9 and TRBJ1-5; a possible D gene is TRBD1 (5 bases). CDR3 length equals 14 residues. Germline assignment: CDR1 SGDLS and CDR2 YYNGEE. Trimming stripped 0 bases from V and 6 bases from J, with 10 bases between. The CDR3 region has the DNA TGTGCCAGCAGCGTAGGGGGGGAGGCTCAGCCCCAGCATTTT. Its protein product is CASSVGGEAQPQHF.

The chain has TRBV5-6 and TRBJ2-7, with 7 nucleotides matching TRBD1. The CDR3 has 14 amino acids. Germline CDR1 SGHDT, CDR2 YYEEEE. The V segment lost 5 bases and the J segment 2 bases; nucleotides outside the gene matches: 7. CDR3 sequence: CASRQQGVTYEQYF. The DNA for the CDR3 is TGTGCCAGCAGGCAGCAGGGGGTAACCTACGAGCAGTACTTC.

The chain couples TRBV28 to TRBJ2-7, with TRBD1 matching over 11 bases. This CDR3 is 14 amino acids long. V was clipped by 5 bases and J by 4 bases; unmatched bases: 4. Germline V gene lookup returns CDR1 MDHEN and CDR2 SYDVKM. Written as DNA, the CDR3 is TGTGCCAGCAGTCGCGGGACAGGGGGTTACGAGCAGTACTTC. It translates to CASSRGTGGYEQYF. Complete variable domain (other parts from reference TRBV28 and TRBJ2-7): DVKVTQSSRYLVKRTGEKVFLECVQDMDHENMFWYRQDPGLGLRLIYFSYDVKMKEKGDIPEGYSVSREKKERFSLILESASTNQTSMYLCASSRGTGGYEQYFGPGTRLTVT.

V usage is TRBV7-2 and J usage is TRBJ1-1, with D uncertain. Trimming took 5 bases from V and 4 from J, leaving 17 bases between them. Germline CDR1 SGHTA, CDR2 FQGNSA. The CDR3 totals 15 residues. The chain's CDR3 is CASSPRRAPGTEAFF. CDR3 sequence (DNA): TGTGCCAGCAGCCCTCGGAGGGCTCCGGGCACTGAAGCTTTCTTT.

This clone has more than one count but fewer than ten. The chain links TRBV7-3 to TRBJ2-5; a weak D match, TRBD1 (6 bases). Per the germline V gene, CDR1 is SGHTA and CDR2 is FQGTGA. With 1 base removed from V and 0 bases from J, the gap between germline ends came to 12 bases. The CDR3 sequence is 16 residues long. The CDR3 coding sequence is TGTGCCAGCAGCTTAAGGGGGACAAGGTACCAAGAGACCCAGTACTTC. As protein: CASSLRGTRYQETQYF.

This rearrangement joins TRBV11-3 to TRBJ1-1, with 7 bases lining up with TRBD1. The V and J ends lost 2 bases and 1 base, in that order; junction bases with no gene match: 7. In germline, CDR1 is SGHNT, CDR2 YENEEA. CDR3 length: 16 amino acids. The CDR3 region is CASSLNGGQQNTEAFF. CDR3 DNA: TGTGCCAGCAGCTTAAACGGGGGACAGCAGAACACTGAAGCTTTCTTT.

There are a few counts of this clone. J is TRBJ1-2 and V is TRBV4-1, with 10 bases matching TRBD1. V lost 3 bases to trimming and J lost 4 bases; unmatched junction nucleotides: 11. In germline, CDR1 is MGHRA, CDR2 YSYEKL. The CDR3 covers 17 residues. For the CDR3, the DNA is TGCGCCAGCAGCCACAACTCGGACAGGGGGTTTATCTATGGCTACACCTTC. It translates to CASSHNSDRGFIYGYTF.

The chain recombines TRBV28 with TRBJ2-2, with a weak D call TRBD2 (6 bases). CDR1 is MDHEN, CDR2 SYDVKM, per germline. This CDR3 region has 15 residues. Between the trimmed V and J ends, which lost 3 bases and 5 bases, there was a span of 13 bases. As DNA, the CDR3 is TGTGCCAGCAGTTTCTGGGGGGTTACGACCGGGGAGCTGTTTTTT. This gives the protein CASSFWGVTTGELFF. The full variable domain, completed using reference TRBV28 and TRBJ2-2, is DVKVTQSSRYLVKRTGEKVFLECVQDMDHENMFWYRQDPGLGLRLIYFSYDVKMKEKGDIPEGYSVSREKKERFSLILESASTNQTSMYLCASSFWGVTTGELFFGEGSRLTVL.

The chain uses TRBV21-1 and TRBJ2-7; the table assigns TRBD1, which was not confirmed against the DNA. TRBV21-1 is a pseudogene. This CDR3 has 17 residues. As DNA, the CDR3 is TGTGCCAGCAGCAAAGCTCGTCAGGGACACAGCTCCTACGAGCAGTACGTC. This sequence encodes CASSKARQGHSSYEQYV.

The chain is built from TRBV5-1 and TRBJ2-2; TRBD2 agrees at 10 bases. There are 16 residues in the CDR3. Germline values: CDR1 SGHRS, CDR2 YFSETQ. The ends lost 2 bases at V and 4 bases at J; junction bases unmatched: 5. DNA of the CDR3: TGCGCCAGCAGCTTAGTAGCGGGGGGCCCCACCGGGGAGCTGTTTTTT. The encoded protein is CASSLVAGGPTGELFF.

The chain uses TRBV5-8 and TRBJ1-1, with D unclear. Germline CDR1 and CDR2: SGHTS and YDEGEE. The CDR3 runs to 15 residues. V was cut by 4 bases and J by 3 bases, with 16 bases left in between. The CDR3 DNA sequence: TGTGCCAGCAGCGTGGGCCCCGTGGAGCACACTGAAGCTTTCTTT. Its translation: CASSVGPVEHTEAFF.

A word on this clone: At the DNA level, this CDR3 is encoded by other sequences in the same sample as well. The chain couples TRBV27 to TRBJ1-2, with 9 bases identical to TRBD1. Germline values: CDR1 MNHEY, CDR2 SMNVEV (reference sequence). The CDR3 loop spans 11 amino acids. The V gene end was trimmed by 10 bases and the J gene end by 6 bases; junction bases not matched to a gene: 3. CDR3 loop: CATWTGDGYTF. The CDR3 nucleotides read TGTGCCACTTGGACAGGGGATGGCTACACCTTC.

The V and J genes are TRBV4-1 and TRBJ1-4; D perhaps matches TRBD1 (6 bases). Germline CDR1 and CDR2: MGHRA and YSYEKL. The V gene lost 4 bases and the J gene lost 3 bases, with 15 bases spanning the gap. The CDR3 covers 16 residues. The CDR3 loop reads CASSRTPGQPNEKLFF. CDR3 coding DNA: TGCGCCAGCAGCCGCACCCCCGGACAGCCTAATGAAAAACTGTTTTTT.

The CDR3 DNA sequence: TGTGCCAGCAGCTTACAGGGGTTCCAGTCCTATAATTCACCCCTCCACTTT. As protein: CASSLQGFQSYNSPLHF. V gene TRBV13 combines with J gene TRBJ1-6; perhaps TRBD1 as D (6 bases). V lost 2 bases, J lost 1 base, and 12 bases lay in between. CDR1 PRHDT and CDR2 FYEKMQ come from the germline V gene (reference sequence). The CDR3 is made up of 17 amino acids.

This rearrangement joins TRBV5-6 to TRBJ2-6, with 11 bases lining up with TRBD1. The germline V gene encodes CDR1 SGHDT and CDR2 YYEEEE. CDR3 size: 18 residues. J gave up 1 base and V 1 base, and 4 bases lay outside the gene matches. CDR3 sequence reads: CASSLPGQGVSGANVLTF. Here the CDR3 DNA reads TGTGCCAGCAGCTTGCCGGGACAGGGGGTATCTGGGGCCAACGTCCTGACTTTC.

The rearrangement links TRBV4-2 to TRBJ1-4; D is possibly TRBD1 (5 bases). The CDR3 loop spans 14 amino acids. Trimming pared 1 base from V and 4 bases from J, leaving 7 bases between. The germline gives CDR1 LGHNA, CDR2 YNFKEQ. CDR3: CASSQAQDNEKLFF. In DNA, the CDR3 is TGTGCCAGCAGCCAAGCACAGGATAATGAAAAACTGTTTTTT.

The rearrangement links TRBV19 to TRBJ1-5; 7 positions match TRBD1. Looked up from germline, CDR1 is LNHDA and CDR2 is SQIVND (reference sequence). Losses at the gene ends were 7 bases for V and 7 bases for J; bases not matched to a gene: 7. The CDR3 loop spans 13 amino acids. The CDR3 spells CASKQGNHQPQHF. The CDR3 coding sequence is TGTGCCAGTAAACAGGGGAATCACCAGCCCCAGCATTTT.

On this clone: Other DNA sequences in this specimen translate into the identical CDR3. The chain uses TRBV5-1 and TRBJ2-5; 7 bases fit TRBD1. Trimming took 1 base from V and 4 from J; bases not matched to a gene: 4. The germline CDR1 and CDR2 sequences are SGHRS and YFSETQ. CDR3 length equals 14 residues. CDR3 residues: CASSLRQGGETQYF. The DNA of the CDR3 is TGCGCCAGCAGCTTGAGACAGGGTGGAGAGACCCAGTACTTC.

The rearrangement joins TRBV10-3 to TRBJ1-1; D is uncertain. Per germline, CDR1 ENHRY and CDR2 SYGVKD. This CDR3 spans 13 amino acids. Trimming removed 2 bases from V and 8 bases from J, with 12 bases in between. The CDR3 loop is CAISETPSTEAFF. DNA for the CDR3: TGTGCCATCAGTGAGACCCCCTCCACAGAAGCTTTCTTT.

The chain carries TRBV4-1 and TRBJ1-5; 7 bases fit TRBD1. Unmatched junction bases numbered 0, after V lost 0 bases and J lost 4 bases. The CDR3 has 14 residues. CDR1 and CDR2 from the germline V gene are MGHRA and YSYEKL. Here the CDR3 DNA reads TGCGCCAGCAGCCAAGACAGGGGGAATCAGCCCCAGCATTTT. This translates into CASSQDRGNQPQHF.

J is TRBJ2-7 and V is TRBV4-1; D not resolved. The CDR3 covers 15 residues. The V end lost 0 bases, the J end lost 3 bases, and 12 bases lay between the germline ends. Germline lookup yields CDR1 MGHRA and CDR2 YSYEKL. CDR3 amino acids: CASSQDGGSLYEQYV. Here the CDR3 DNA reads TGCGCCAGCAGCCAAGACGGCGGCAGTCTCTACGAGCAGTACGTC.

The rearrangement joins TRBV7-3 to TRBJ2-2, with a tentative D call TRBD1 (6 bases). Germline lookup yields CDR1 SGHTA and CDR2 FQGTGA. The CDR3 contains 16 residues. V was pared by 2 bases and J by 2 bases, with 12 bases between. CDR3 region: CASSLVATGNTGELFF. The CDR3 bases are TGTGCCAGCAGCTTAGTAGCGACAGGCAACACCGGGGAGCTGTTTTTT.

CDR3 sequence (DNA): TGTGCCAGTCTGGACAGGTACAATGAGCAGTTCTTC. Translated: CASLDRYNEQFF. The chain recombines TRBV19 with TRBJ2-1; 7 bases match TRBD1. The J segment lost 4 bases and the V segment lost 8 bases, leaving 2 bases of the junction unmatched. Germline assignment: CDR1 LNHDA and CDR2 SQIVND (reference sequence). The CDR3 contains 12 residues.